The entry that follows covers one T cell receptor beta chain sequence. Data came from immunoSEQ multiplex PCR; TCRdb stores just in-frame clones and leaves some out. Among 75,000 to 100,000 clones listed, 82% were seen once. The data were taken from a study of control samples from healthy donors and cancer patients. Trimming shortened V by 1 base and J by 6 bases, and 10 bases separated the two germline ends. Germline CDR1 LGHDT, CDR2 YNNKEL (reference sequence). The CDR3 extends over 13 amino acids. Material for sequencing was blood. The sequence came from a man in his 60s in good health. V usage is TRBV3-1 (or the pseudogene TRBV3-2) and J usage is TRBJ2-7; D remains ambiguous. The CDR3 here is CASSQVGPSEQYF. Written as DNA, the CDR3 is TGTGCCAGCAGCCAAGTTGGCCCCTCCGAGCAGTACTTC.